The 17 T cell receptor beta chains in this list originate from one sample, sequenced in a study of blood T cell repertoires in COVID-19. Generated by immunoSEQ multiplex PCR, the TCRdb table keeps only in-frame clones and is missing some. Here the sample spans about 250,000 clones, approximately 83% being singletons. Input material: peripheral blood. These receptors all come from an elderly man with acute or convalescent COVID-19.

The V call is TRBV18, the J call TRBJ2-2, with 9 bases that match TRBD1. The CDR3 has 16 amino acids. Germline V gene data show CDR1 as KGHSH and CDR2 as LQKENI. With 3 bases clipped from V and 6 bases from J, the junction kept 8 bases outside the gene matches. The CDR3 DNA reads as TGTGCCAGCTCACCCCCGACAGGGGGAATTGCCGGGGAGCTGTTTTTT. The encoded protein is CASSPPTGGIAGELFF.

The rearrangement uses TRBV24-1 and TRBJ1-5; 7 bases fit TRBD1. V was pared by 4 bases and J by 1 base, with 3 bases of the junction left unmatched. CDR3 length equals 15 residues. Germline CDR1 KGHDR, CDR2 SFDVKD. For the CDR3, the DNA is TGTGCCACCAGTGAAAGACAGGGAAGCAATCAGCCCCAGCATTTT. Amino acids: CATSERQGSNQPQHF.

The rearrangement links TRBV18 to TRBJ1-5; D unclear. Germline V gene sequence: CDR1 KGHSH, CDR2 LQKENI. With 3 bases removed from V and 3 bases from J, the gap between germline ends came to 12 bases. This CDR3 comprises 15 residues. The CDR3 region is CASSPGEGLNQPQHF. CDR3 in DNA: TGTGCCAGCTCACCCGGTGAGGGCCTCAATCAGCCCCAGCATTTT.

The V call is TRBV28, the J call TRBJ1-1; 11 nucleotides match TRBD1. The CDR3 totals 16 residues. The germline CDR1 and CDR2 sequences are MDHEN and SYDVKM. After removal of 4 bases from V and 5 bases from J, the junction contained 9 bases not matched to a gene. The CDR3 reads CASSSFGQGAVTEAFF. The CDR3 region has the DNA TGTGCCAGCAGTTCATTCGGACAGGGGGCGGTAACTGAAGCTTTCTTT.

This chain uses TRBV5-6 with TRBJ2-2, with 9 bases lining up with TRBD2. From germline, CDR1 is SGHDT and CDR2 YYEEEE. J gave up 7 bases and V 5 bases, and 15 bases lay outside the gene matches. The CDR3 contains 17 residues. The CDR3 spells CASRFSTGTSRNGELFF. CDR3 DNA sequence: TGTGCCAGCAGGTTTTCCACCGGGACTAGCAGGAACGGGGAGCTGTTTTTT.

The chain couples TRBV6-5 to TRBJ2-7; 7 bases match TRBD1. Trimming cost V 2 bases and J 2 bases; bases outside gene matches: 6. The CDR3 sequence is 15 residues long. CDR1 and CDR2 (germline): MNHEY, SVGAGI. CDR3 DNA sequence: TGTGCCAGCAGTTACGGAACGACAGGGACCTACGAGCAGTACTTC. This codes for CASSYGTTGTYEQYF.

The CDR3 DNA reads TGTGCCACCAGCAGCGACAGGGGGCACGGCTACACCTTC. It yields the protein CATSSDRGHGYTF. The chain has TRBV15 and TRBJ1-2; 10 bases agree with TRBD1. V dropped 3 bases and J dropped 8; count of bases not matched to a gene: 3. The CDR3 has 13 residues. Germline V CDR1 and CDR2: LNHNV, YYDKDF (reference sequence).

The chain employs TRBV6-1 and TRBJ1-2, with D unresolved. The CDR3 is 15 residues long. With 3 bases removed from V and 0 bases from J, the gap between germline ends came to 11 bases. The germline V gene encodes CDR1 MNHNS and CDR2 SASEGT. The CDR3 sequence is CASSEGTAANYGYTF. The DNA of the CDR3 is TGTGCCAGCAGTGAGGGCACGGCAGCTAACTATGGCTACACCTTC.

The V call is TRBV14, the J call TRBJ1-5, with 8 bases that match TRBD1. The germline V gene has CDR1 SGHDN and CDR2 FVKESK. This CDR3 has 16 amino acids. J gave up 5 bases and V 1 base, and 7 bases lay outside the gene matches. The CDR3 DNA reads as TGTGCCAGCAGCCAAGGGACAGGGAAGGAGGATCAGCCCCAGCATTTT. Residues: CASSQGTGKEDQPQHF.

The CDR3 region has the DNA TGTGCCAGTAGTCCGTCAGGGCGGAGCGAAAAACTGTTTTTT. Residues: CASSPSGRSEKLFF. This chain uses TRBV19 with TRBJ1-4; weak D call: TRBD1 (5 bases). Per germline, CDR1 LNHDA and CDR2 SQIVND (reference sequence). Trimming shortened V by 5 bases and J by 8 bases, and 15 bases separated the two germline ends. This CDR3 is built from 14 residues.

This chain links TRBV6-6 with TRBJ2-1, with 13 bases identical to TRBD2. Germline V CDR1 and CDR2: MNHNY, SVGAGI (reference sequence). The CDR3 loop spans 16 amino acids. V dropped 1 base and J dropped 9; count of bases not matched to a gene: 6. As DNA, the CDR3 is TGTGCCAGCAGTTACTGGACTAGCGGGAGTTGGTCTGAGCAGTTCTTC. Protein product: CASSYWTSGSWSEQFF.

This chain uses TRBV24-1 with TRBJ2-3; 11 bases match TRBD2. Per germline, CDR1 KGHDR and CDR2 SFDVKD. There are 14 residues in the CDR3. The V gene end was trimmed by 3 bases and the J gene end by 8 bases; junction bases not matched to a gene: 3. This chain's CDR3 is CATSDNGTSGTQYF. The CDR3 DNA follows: TGTGCCACCAGTGATAACGGGACTAGCGGTACGCAGTATTTT.

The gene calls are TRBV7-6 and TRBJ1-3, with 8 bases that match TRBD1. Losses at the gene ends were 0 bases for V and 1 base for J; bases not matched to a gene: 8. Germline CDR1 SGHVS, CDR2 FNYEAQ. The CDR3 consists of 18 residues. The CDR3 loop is CASSLARTGGFSGNTIYF. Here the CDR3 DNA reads TGTGCCAGCAGCTTAGCGCGAACAGGGGGATTTTCTGGAAACACCATATATTTT.

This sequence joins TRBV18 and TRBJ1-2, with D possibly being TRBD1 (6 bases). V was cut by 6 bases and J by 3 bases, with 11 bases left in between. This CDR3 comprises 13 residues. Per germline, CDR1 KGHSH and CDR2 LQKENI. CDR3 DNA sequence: TGTGCCAGCTCTCTACAGGGTGACTATGGCTACACCTTC. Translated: CASSLQGDYGYTF.

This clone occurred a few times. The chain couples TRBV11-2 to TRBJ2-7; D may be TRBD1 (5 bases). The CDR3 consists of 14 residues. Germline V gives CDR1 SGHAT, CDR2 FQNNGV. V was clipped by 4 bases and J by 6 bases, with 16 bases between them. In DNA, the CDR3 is TGTGCCAGCAGCTCCGTCCAAGGGGCGCGCGAGCAGTACTTC. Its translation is CASSSVQGAREQYF.

CDR3: CASSPSFSGANVLTF. CDR3 bases: TGTGCCAGCTCACCTAGCTTCTCTGGGGCCAACGTCCTGACTTTC. The chain couples TRBV18 to TRBJ2-6; D is undetermined. Germline V gives CDR1 KGHSH, CDR2 LQKENI. This CDR3 has 15 amino acids. The V and J ends lost 3 bases and 0 bases respectively, with 6 bases between them.

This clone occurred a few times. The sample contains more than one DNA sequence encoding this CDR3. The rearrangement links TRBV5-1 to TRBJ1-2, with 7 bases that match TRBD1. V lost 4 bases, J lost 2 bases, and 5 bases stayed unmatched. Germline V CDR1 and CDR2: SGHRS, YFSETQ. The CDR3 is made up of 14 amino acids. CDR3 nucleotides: TGCGCCAGCAGCCTAGGACAGGCGAACTATGGCTACACCTTC. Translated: CASSLGQANYGYTF.